These 6 T cell receptor beta chains originate from one sample sequenced in a study of regulatory T cells in long-lasting Graves disease. Time point indicated: persistent/refractory GD, antithyroid drugs over 5 years with positive TRAb. The TCR library was made from RNA extracted from PBMCs. Arm-PCR with iRepertoire HTBI primers amplified the CDR3 regions for these TCR beta libraries. TCRdb re-derived calls from the multiplex PCR reads in MiXCR, one entry per CDR3 protein. The repertoire consists of some 430,000 distinct CDR3 sequences, with roughly 21% occurring once and the leading ten covering over 6%. The sequences come from peripheral blood mononuclear cells (PBMCs), collected when the disease was refractory, from a patient treated with antithyroid drugs. The receptor set was obtained from a female donor with Graves disease.

This clonotype appeared many times. The CDR3 is CASSSRGGEKLFF. The CDR3 bases are TGTGCCAGCAGCTCCCGGGGAGGTGAAAAACTGTTTTTT. This chain links TRBV11-3 with TRBJ1-4; D is unclear. V lost 4 bases to trimming and J lost 7 bases, with 10 bases between them. This CDR3 has 13 amino acids. Germline CDR1 reads SGHNT; CDR2 reads YENEEA.

Turning to this clonotype: At one of its ends the junction is not consistent with the germline gene, which may arise from a read error. The chain uses TRBV7-8 and TRBJ1-2, with D tentatively TRBD1 (6 bases). The CDR3 covers 15 residues. Germline CDR1 reads SGHVS; CDR2 reads FQNEAQ. The chain's CDR3 is CAGSPEEGGRYGYTF. CDR3 nucleotides: TGTGCCGGCAGCCCGGAGGAGGGGGGACGGTATGGCTACACCTTC.

This clonotype was recorded many times. The genes are TRBV20-1 and TRBJ2-4; D uncertain. Germline values: CDR1 DFQATT, CDR2 SNEGSKA (reference sequence). Between the trimmed V and J ends, which lost 0 bases and 7 bases, there was a span of 7 bases. The CDR3 consists of 12 residues. The CDR3 spells CSAREGGNIQYF. CDR3 DNA sequence: TGCAGTGCTAGAGAGGGCGGTAACATTCAGTACTTC.

This clonotype was detected ten times or more. The chain links TRBV12-3 or TRBV12-4 to TRBJ1-2; D call uncertain. This CDR3 region has 16 residues. Trimming removed 6 bases from V and 5 bases from J, with 22 bases in between. The CDR3 bases are TGTGCCAGCAGAACGGGAAACTTCTTCCGTGGGTATGGCTACACCTTC. Translation: CASRTGNFFRGYGYTF.

In this sample, this clonotype turned up a few times. CDR3 residues: CATSRSTDYSNQPQHF. The DNA for the CDR3 is TGTGCCACCAGCAGATCGACTGACTATAGCAATCAGCCCCAGCATTTT. J is TRBJ1-5 and V is TRBV15, with D hard to call. The CDR3 sequence is 16 residues long. From germline, CDR1 is LNHNV and CDR2 YYDKDF (reference sequence). Trimming pared 2 bases from V and 0 bases from J, leaving 11 bases between.

This clonotype was seen only a few times. This chain uses TRBV5-8 with TRBJ2-2; 7 bases fit TRBD1. Germline-derived CDR1 and CDR2 are SGHTS and YDEGEE. V was pared by 3 bases and J by 1 base, with 0 bases of the junction left unmatched. The CDR3 runs to 14 residues. CDR3 amino acids: CASSWDRNTGELFF. The CDR3 bases are TGTGCCAGCAGCTGGGACAGGAACACCGGGGAGCTGTTTTTT.